What follows is one T cell receptor (beta chain) and its context. The CDR3 consists of 15 residues. Trimming stripped 3 bases from V and 2 bases from J, with 14 bases between. Germline lookup yields CDR1 LGHDT and CDR2 YNNKEL (reference sequence). Enrolment of Seattle patients took place during active infection, and they were followed longitudinally. This specimen belongs to a study of blood T cell repertoires in COVID-19. Turning to the study itself: Spain, Italy and the United States supplied samples that represented acute and convalescent COVID-19. The analysed material was cDNA or gDNA that came from T cells, B-cell-depleted T cells, or PBMCs.

As handled by the study authors: Estimation of nucleated cell counts was performed using reference gene primer amplification. Repertoires were generated with immunoSEQ multiplex PCR, while TCRdb's copy carries only in-frame clones and drops some. The V and J calls and clone size are taken from that table; D and trimming were inferred from the DNA. Here the sample spans around 460,000 clones, approximately 90% being singletons. The sequenced sample was peripheral blood. The rearrangement links TRBV3-1 (or the pseudogene TRBV3-2) to TRBJ2-7, with D hard to call. The source is a man aged 18 to 30 with COVID-19, enrolled during active disease. The CDR3 DNA reads as TGTGCCAGCAGCCACAGCAGACAAATTACCTACGAGCAGTACTTC. Protein: CASSHSRQITYEQYF.